The TCR beta chain under discussion was sequenced for a study of cytomegalovirus exposure and HLA in healthy donors. Repertoires were generated with immunoSEQ multiplex PCR, while TCRdb's copy carries only in-frame clones and drops some. This table holds about 78,000 clones, roughly 95% found once. The CDR3 has 16 amino acids. The ends were cut back, 3 bases at V and 0 bases at J, with 12 bases in the middle. Germline V lookup: CDR1 MNHEY, CDR2 SMNVEV (reference sequence). The TCR originated in a man between 18 and 29 years old in good health and CMV-seropositive. What was sequenced was PBMCs. The genes are TRBV27 and TRBJ2-1; a weak D match, TRBD2 (6 bases). CDR3 nucleotide sequence: TGTGCCAGCAGTTTGGGCGGGACCCTCTCCTACAATGAGCAGTTCTTC. Residues: CASSLGGTLSYNEQFF.